This is a list of T cell receptor beta chains from one sample in a study of T cells after yellow fever vaccination. TCRdb reanalysed the 5' RACE reads using MiXCR and keeps one entry per CDR3 protein. In the table there are about 330,000 distinct CDR3 sequences, around 6.8% of which are singletons. The input for sequencing was PBMCs, taken 35 to 50 days after the first yellow fever vaccination. Receptor source: a man younger than 30 who received the YFV17D yellow fever vaccine. Both conserved end residues are part of each CDR3. Fields, in order: clone size, V gene, J gene, D gene, CDR3 DNA, CDR3 protein. The D gene is left open where the match is weak. A row's size may be missing; if present it is once, few, many or a size class.

clone size: -; V gene: TRBV4-3; J gene: TRBJ2-1; D gene: -; CDR3 DNA: TGCGCCAGCAGCCAGGCCGGGACTTCCTACAATGAGCGGTTCTTC; CDR3 protein: CASSQAGTSYNERFF
clone size: many; V gene: TRBV6-1; J gene: TRBJ2-1; D gene: -; CDR3 DNA: TGTGCCAGCAGTGAAGCGCTCCTTGGTGAGCAGTTCTTC; CDR3 protein: CASSEALLGEQFF
clone size: few; V gene: TRBV4-3; J gene: TRBJ2-7; D gene: -; CDR3 DNA: TGCGCCAGCAGCCCTCATCTGGGGGGCGCGACCTACGAGCAGTACTTC; CDR3 protein: CASSPHLGGATYEQYF
clone size: few; V gene: TRBV7-6; J gene: TRBJ2-7; D gene: -; CDR3 DNA: TGTGCCAGCAGCTTAGTGGCGGGACAGCCTGTCTACGAGCAGTACTTC; CDR3 protein: CASSLVAGQPVYEQYF
clone size: -; V gene: TRBV7-2; J gene: TRBJ2-5; D gene: TRBD2; CDR3 DNA: TGTGCCTGTCAGCGGGGGGCTCAAGAGACCCAGTACTTC; CDR3 protein: CACQRGAQETQYF
clone size: -; V gene: TRBV12-3/TRBV12-4; J gene: TRBJ2-3; D gene: -; CDR3 DNA: TGTGCCAGCAGCGGAGAACTAGCACATACGCAGTATTTT; CDR3 protein: CASSGELAHTQYF
clone size: many; V gene: TRBV19; J gene: TRBJ1-2; D gene: TRBD1; CDR3 DNA: TGTGCCAGTAGTATAACGGGACAGCTGTATGGCTACACCTTC; CDR3 protein: CASSITGQLYGYTF
clone size: many; V gene: TRBV7-2; J gene: TRBJ1-1; D gene: -; CDR3 DNA: TGTGCCAGCAGCTGGGGTGACAGATTTAACACTGAAGCTTTCTTT; CDR3 protein: CASSWGDRFNTEAFF
clone size: few; V gene: TRBV20-1; J gene: TRBJ2-5; D gene: -; CDR3 DNA: TGCAGTGCTCCGACATTTTCGGAGACCCAGTACTTC; CDR3 protein: CSAPTFSETQYF
clone size: few; V gene: TRBV6-5; J gene: TRBJ1-6; D gene: -; CDR3 DNA: TGTGCCAGCAGTTACGGGCAGGGGTTTTCGTATAATTCACCCCTCCACTTT; CDR3 protein: CASSYGQGFSYNSPLHF
clone size: -; V gene: TRBV20-1; J gene: TRBJ1-2; D gene: TRBD1; CDR3 DNA: TGCAGTGCTAGCAGGGGGACGATTGGCTACACCTTC; CDR3 protein: CSASRGTIGYTF
clone size: -; V gene: TRBV7-9; J gene: TRBJ1-1; D gene: TRBD1; CDR3 DNA: TGTGCCAGCAGCTTAGGTACAGGGGGCTCGGCTTTCTTT; CDR3 protein: CASSLGTGGSAFF